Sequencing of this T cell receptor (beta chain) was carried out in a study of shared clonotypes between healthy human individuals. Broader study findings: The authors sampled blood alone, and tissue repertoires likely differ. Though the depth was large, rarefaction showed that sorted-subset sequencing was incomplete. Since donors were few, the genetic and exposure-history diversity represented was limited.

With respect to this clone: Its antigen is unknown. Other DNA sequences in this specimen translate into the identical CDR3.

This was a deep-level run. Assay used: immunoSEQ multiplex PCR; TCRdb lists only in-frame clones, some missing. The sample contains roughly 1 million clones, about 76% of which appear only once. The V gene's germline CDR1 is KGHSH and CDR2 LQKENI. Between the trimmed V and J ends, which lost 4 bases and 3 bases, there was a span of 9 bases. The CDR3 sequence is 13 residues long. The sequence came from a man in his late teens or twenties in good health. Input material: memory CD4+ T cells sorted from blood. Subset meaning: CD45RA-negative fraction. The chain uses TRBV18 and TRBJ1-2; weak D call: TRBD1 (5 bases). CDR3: CASSRQGDYGYTF. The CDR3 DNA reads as TGTGCCAGCTCACGTCAGGGCGACTATGGCTACACCTTC.